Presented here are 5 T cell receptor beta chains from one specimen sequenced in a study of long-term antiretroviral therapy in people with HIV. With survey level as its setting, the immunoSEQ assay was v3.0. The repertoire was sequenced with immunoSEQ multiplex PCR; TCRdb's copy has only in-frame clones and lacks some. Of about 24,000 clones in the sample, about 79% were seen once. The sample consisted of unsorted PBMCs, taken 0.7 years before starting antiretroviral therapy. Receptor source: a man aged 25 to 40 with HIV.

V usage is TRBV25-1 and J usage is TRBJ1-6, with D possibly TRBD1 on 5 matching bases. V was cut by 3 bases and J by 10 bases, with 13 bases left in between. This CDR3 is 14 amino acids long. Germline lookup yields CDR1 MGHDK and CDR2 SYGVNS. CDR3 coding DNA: TGTGCCAGCAGTGACCAGGGAGGAGGATCACCCCTCCACTTT. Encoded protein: CASSDQGGGSPLHF. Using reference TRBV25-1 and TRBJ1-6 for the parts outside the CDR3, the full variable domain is EADIYQTPRYLVIGTGKKITLECSQTMGHDKMYWYQQDPGMELHLIHYSYGVNSTEKGDLSSESTVSRIRTEHFPLTLESARPSHTSQYLCASSDQGGGSPLHFGNGTRLTVT.

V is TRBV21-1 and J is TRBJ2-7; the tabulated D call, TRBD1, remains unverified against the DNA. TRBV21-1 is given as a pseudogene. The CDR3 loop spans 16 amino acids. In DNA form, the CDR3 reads TGTGCCAGCAGCAAAGCAGGACAGGGAAGCTCCTACGAGCAGTACTTC. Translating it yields CASSKAGQGSSYEQYF.

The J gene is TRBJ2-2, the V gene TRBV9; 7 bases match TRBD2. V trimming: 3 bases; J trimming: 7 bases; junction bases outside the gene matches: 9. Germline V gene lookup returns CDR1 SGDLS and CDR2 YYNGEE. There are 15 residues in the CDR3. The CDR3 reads CASSGGGPGGGELFF. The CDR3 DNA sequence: TGTGCCAGCAGCGGGGGGGGACCCGGTGGCGGGGAGCTGTTTTTT.

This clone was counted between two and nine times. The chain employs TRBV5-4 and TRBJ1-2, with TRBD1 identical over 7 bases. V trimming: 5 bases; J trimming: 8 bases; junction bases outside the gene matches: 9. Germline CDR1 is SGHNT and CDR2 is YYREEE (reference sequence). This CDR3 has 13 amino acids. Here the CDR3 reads CASRRDSLWGYTF. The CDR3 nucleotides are TGTGCCAGCAGAAGGGACAGTCTATGGGGCTACACCTTC.

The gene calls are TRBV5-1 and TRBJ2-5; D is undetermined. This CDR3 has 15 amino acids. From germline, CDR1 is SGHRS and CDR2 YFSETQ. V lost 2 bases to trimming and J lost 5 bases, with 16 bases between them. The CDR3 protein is CASSFTATLRETQYF. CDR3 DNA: TGCGCCAGCAGCTTCACAGCCACGCTTCGGGAGACCCAGTACTTC.